Each of the 8 T cell receptor beta chains below was sequenced from the same sample in a study of blood T cell repertoires in COVID-19. The table came from immunoSEQ multiplex PCR; TCRdb's copy has only in-frame clones and leaves some out. The data show some 220,000 clones, around four fifths seen once. The sample consisted of peripheral blood. Every receptor here comes from a man in his forties or fifties with acute or convalescent COVID-19.

The chain is built from TRBV25-1 and TRBJ2-7; TRBD2 is a possible D gene (6 bases). Per germline, CDR1 MGHDK and CDR2 SYGVNS. The CDR3 length is 13 residues. Trimming stripped 4 bases from V and 3 bases from J, with 10 bases between. CDR3 amino acids: CASSGPRGYEQYF. For the CDR3, the DNA is TGTGCCAGCAGTGGCCCGCGGGGCTACGAGCAGTACTTC.

The chain recombines TRBV27 with TRBJ1-2; D uncertain. Trimming shortened V by 6 bases and J by 1 base, and 12 bases separated the two germline ends. CDR3 size: 14 residues. CDR1 and CDR2 from the germline V gene are MNHEY and SMNVEV (reference sequence). Here the CDR3 DNA reads TGTGCCAGCAGCCAAGCAGGAAATAACTATGGCTACACCTTC. This encodes CASSQAGNNYGYTF.

The chain couples TRBV10-3 to TRBJ1-2, with 12 bases fitting TRBD1. Germline V gives CDR1 ENHRY, CDR2 SYGVKD. This CDR3 contains 14 residues. Unmatched junction bases numbered 6, after V lost 10 bases and J lost 3 bases. CDR3 sequence (DNA): TGTGCCACCGACGGGACAGGGGGCGACTATGGCTACACCTTC. Protein: CATDGTGGDYGYTF.

The V and J genes are TRBV11-3 and TRBJ2-3, with a possible D match to TRBD1 (6 bases). Germline-derived CDR1 and CDR2 are SGHNT and YENEEA. V was shortened by 0 bases and J by 5 bases, with 18 bases between the two germline ends. The CDR3 is 17 residues long. The CDR3 coding sequence is TGTGCCAGCAGCTTAGAACCGACAGGTCAACTAAGAGATACGCAGTATTTT. It is translated as CASSLEPTGQLRDTQYF.

The gene calls are TRBV3-1 (or the pseudogene TRBV3-2) and TRBJ2-2; maybe TRBD2 (6 bases). Deletions cut 1 base from V and 0 bases from J, with 15 bases between. Germline V gene sequence: CDR1 LGHDT, CDR2 YNNKEL (reference sequence). This CDR3 has 18 residues. The CDR3 coding sequence is TGTGCCAGCAGCCAAGTTTACATGTGGGGGGCGAACACCGGGGAGCTGTTTTTT. This sequence encodes CASSQVYMWGANTGELFF.

The chain has TRBV4-2 and TRBJ1-5; D remains unclear. The germline V gene encodes CDR1 LGHNA and CDR2 YNFKEQ. The V end was cut by 1 base, the J end by 3 bases, with 13 bases between. The CDR3 has 16 amino acids. This CDR3 is CASSQGTGRDNQPQHF. The DNA of the CDR3 is TGTGCCAGCAGCCAAGGCACTGGGAGGGACAATCAGCCCCAGCATTTT.

CDR3 nucleotides: TGTGCCAGCAGCCCCGGACAGGCCAGTTCACCCCTCCACTTT. Protein sequence: CASSPGQASSPLHF. The gene calls are TRBV28 and TRBJ1-6; 7 bases are a match to TRBD1. This CDR3 region has 14 residues. The J segment lost 9 bases and the V segment lost 6 bases, leaving 8 bases of the junction unmatched. Per germline, CDR1 MDHEN and CDR2 SYDVKM.

This sequence joins TRBV3-1 (or the pseudogene TRBV3-2) and TRBJ2-4; D perhaps matches TRBD1 (5 bases). The ends were cut back, 3 bases at V and 7 bases at J, with 10 bases in the middle. The CDR3 sequence is 13 residues long. Germline CDR1 LGHDT, CDR2 YNNKEL (reference sequence). The CDR3 here is CASSQGPRNIQYF. DNA of the CDR3: TGTGCCAGCAGCCAGGGGCCCAGGAACATTCAGTACTTC.